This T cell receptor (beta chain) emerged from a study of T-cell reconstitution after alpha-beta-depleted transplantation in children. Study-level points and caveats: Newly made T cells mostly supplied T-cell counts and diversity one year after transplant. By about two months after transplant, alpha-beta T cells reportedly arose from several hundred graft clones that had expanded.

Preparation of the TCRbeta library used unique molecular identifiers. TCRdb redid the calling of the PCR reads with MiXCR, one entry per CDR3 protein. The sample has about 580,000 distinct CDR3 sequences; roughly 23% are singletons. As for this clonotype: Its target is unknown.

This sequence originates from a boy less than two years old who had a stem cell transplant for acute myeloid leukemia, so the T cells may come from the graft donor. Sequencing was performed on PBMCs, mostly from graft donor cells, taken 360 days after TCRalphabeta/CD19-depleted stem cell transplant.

CDR3 loop: CASSFAAPWNEQFF. In nucleotides, the CDR3 is TGTGCCAGCAGTTTTGCGGCGCCGTGGAATGAGCAGTTCTTC. This chain connects TRBV12-3 or TRBV12-4 to TRBJ2-1, with D uncertain. V shed 3 bases and J shed 7 bases, with 13 bases lying between them. This CDR3 has 14 residues.